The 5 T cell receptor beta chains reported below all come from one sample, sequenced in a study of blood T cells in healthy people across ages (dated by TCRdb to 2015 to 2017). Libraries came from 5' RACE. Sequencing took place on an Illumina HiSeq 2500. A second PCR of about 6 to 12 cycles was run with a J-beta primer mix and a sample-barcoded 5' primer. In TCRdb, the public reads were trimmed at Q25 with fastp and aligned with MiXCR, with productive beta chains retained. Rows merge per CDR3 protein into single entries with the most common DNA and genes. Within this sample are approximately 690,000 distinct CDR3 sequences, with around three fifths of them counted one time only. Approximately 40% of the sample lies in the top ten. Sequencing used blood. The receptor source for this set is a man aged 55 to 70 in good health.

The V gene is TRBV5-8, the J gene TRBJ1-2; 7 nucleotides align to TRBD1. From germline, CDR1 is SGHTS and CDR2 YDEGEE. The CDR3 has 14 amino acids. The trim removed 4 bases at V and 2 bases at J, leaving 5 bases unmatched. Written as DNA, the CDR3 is TGTGCCAGCAGCGATCAACAGGGGAACTATGGCTACACCTTC. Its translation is CASSDQQGNYGYTF.

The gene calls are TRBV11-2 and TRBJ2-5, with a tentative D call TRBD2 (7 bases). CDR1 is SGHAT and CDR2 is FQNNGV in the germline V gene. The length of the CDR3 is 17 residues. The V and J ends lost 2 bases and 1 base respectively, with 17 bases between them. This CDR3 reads CASSLSGGASPQETQYF. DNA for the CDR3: TGTGCCAGCAGCTTAAGTGGGGGGGCGAGCCCCCAAGAGACCCAGTACTTC.

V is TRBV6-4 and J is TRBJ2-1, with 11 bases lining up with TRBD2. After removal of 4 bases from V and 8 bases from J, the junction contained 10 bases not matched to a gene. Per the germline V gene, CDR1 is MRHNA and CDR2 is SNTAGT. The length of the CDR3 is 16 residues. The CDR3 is CASSAGSGGGFDEQFF. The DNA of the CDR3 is TGTGCCAGCAGTGCCGGTAGCGGGGGGGGTTTCGATGAGCAGTTCTTC.

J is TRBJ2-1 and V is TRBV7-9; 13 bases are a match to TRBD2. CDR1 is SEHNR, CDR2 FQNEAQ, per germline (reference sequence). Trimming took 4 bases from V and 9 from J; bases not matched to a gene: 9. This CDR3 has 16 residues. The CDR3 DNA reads TGTGCCAGCAGCTCAAGACTAGCGGGAGGCTCTTCTGAGCAGTTCTTC. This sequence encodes CASSSRLAGGSSEQFF.

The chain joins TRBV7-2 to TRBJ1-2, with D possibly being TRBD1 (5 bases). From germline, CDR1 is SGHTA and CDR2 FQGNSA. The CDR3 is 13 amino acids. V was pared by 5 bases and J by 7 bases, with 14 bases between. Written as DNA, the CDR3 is TGTGCCAGCAGCCCCCGAGGAGGGGCTGGCTACACCTTC. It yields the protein CASSPRGGAGYTF.